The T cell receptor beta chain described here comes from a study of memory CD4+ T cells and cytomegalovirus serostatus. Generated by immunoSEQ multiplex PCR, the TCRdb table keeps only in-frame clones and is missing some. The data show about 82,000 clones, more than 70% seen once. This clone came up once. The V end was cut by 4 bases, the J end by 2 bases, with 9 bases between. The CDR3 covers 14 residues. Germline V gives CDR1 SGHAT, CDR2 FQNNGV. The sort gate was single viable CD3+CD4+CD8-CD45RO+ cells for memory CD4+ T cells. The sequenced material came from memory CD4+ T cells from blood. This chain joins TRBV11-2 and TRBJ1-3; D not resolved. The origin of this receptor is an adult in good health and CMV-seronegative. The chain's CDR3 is CASSSRATGNTIYF. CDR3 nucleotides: TGTGCCAGCAGCTCCCGGGCAACTGGAAACACCATATATTTT.